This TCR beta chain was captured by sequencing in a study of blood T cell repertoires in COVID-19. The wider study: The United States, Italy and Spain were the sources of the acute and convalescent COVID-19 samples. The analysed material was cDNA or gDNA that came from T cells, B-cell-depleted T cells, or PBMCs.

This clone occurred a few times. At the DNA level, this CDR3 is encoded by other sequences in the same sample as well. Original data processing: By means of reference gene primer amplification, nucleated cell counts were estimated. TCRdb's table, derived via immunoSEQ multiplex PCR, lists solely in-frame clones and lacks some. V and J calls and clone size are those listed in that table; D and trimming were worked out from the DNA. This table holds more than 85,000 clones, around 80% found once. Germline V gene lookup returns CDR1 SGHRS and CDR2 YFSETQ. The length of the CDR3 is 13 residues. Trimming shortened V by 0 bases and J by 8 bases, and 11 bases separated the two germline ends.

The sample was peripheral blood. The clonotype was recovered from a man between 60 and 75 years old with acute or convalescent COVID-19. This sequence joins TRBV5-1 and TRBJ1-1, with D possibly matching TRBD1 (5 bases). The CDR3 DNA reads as TGCGCCAGCAGCTTGGCCGACAGTAGGGAAGCTTTCTTT. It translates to CASSLADSREAFF.